One sample yielded the 20 T cell receptor beta chains listed below, sequenced in a study of T cell clonotyping in hematopoietic cell transplantation. Here immunoSEQ multiplex PCR was the method, and the copy in TCRdb shows in-frame clones only, minus some. The sample carries about 4,400 clones, approximately 70% recorded once. The material was PBMCs, obtained 100 days after allogeneic stem cell transplant. The receptors shown here come from a male patient aged 55 to 70 who had an allogeneic stem cell transplant, so the T cells may come from the graft donor. Some clones in this sample may be carry-over from other donors' samples.

The V and J genes are TRBV7-2 and TRBJ1-5; D gene uncertain. Germline V lookup: CDR1 SGHTA, CDR2 FQGNSA. The V gene lost 1 base and the J gene lost 0 bases, with 7 bases spanning the gap. The CDR3 contains 15 residues. The CDR3 here is CASSLGGLSNQPQHF. The CDR3 nucleotides read TGTGCCAGCAGCTTAGGAGGGCTTAGCAATCAGCCCCAGCATTTT.

The chain links TRBV25-1 to TRBJ2-7; D uncertain. This CDR3 has 16 amino acids. CDR1 and CDR2 from the germline V gene are MGHDK and SYGVNS. V was pared by 7 bases and J by 3 bases, with 22 bases between. CDR3 sequence reads: CASTRTVRRRGYEQYF. CDR3 DNA sequence: TGTGCCAGCACTAGAACTGTCAGGCGGCGAGGCTACGAGCAGTACTTC.

The V and J genes are TRBV11-2 and TRBJ2-7; D tentatively reads TRBD1 or TRBD2 (5 bases each). Trimming took off 5 bases at V and 4 bases at J, with 18 bases between the two ends. This CDR3 is 15 amino acids long. Germline-derived CDR1 and CDR2 are SGHAT and FQNNGV. The CDR3 region is CASSAPGPSLYEQYF. The DNA for the CDR3 is TGTGCCAGCAGCGCCCCGGGACCTTCCCTTTACGAGCAGTACTTC.

The chain has TRBV10-3 and TRBJ2-3; D gene ambiguous. Germline CDR1 and CDR2: ENHRY and SYGVKD. The CDR3 covers 13 residues. Trimming pared 0 bases from V and 4 bases from J, leaving 5 bases between. The CDR3 sequence: CAISESAADTQYF. The CDR3 DNA is TGTGCCATCAGTGAGTCAGCCGCAGATACGCAGTATTTT.

The rearrangement joins TRBV6-5 to TRBJ2-7; 7 bases map to TRBD1. The length of the CDR3 is 14 residues. Germline CDR1 MNHEY, CDR2 SVGAGI. The junction had 6 bases not matched to a gene; V was cut back by 4 bases and J by 3 bases. Here the CDR3 reads CASSSRGTDYEQYF. CDR3 DNA: TGTGCCAGCAGTTCCCGAGGGACAGACTACGAGCAGTACTTC.

On this clone: This sequence may be a read error, since a much larger clone differs from it by one base. The genes are TRBV6-5 and TRBJ1-2, with a possible D match to TRBD1 (5 bases). CDR3 length equals 12 residues. From germline, CDR1 is MNHEY and CDR2 SVGAGI. CDR3 coding DNA: TGTGCCGGCAGCTTGGGGGGGGATGGCTACACCTTC. Translation gives CAGSLGGDGYTF.

This chain joins TRBV7-9 and TRBJ1-1; 9 bases align to TRBD1. V was pared by 3 bases and J by 4 bases, with 3 bases of the junction left unmatched. Germline V gene sequence: CDR1 SEHNR, CDR2 FQNEAQ (reference sequence). CDR3 length: 14 amino acids. CDR3 nucleotides: TGTGCCAGCAGCTTCCGGGACAGGGTCACTGAAGCTTTCTTT. This codes for CASSFRDRVTEAFF.

The chain is built from TRBV10-1 and TRBJ1-1; the match to TRBD1 covers 9 bases. The CDR3 runs to 16 residues. V was pared by 3 bases and J by 4 bases, with 9 bases of the junction left unmatched. Germline-derived CDR1 and CDR2 are WNHNN and SYGVQD (reference sequence). CDR3 DNA: TGCGCCAGCAGTGAACAGGGGGCTTTGATTTGCACTGAAGCTTTCTTT. This translates into CASSEQGALICTEAFF.

This sequence joins TRBV30 and TRBJ2-5; D gene ambiguous. CDR3 length: 14 residues. CDR1 GTSNPN and CDR2 SVGIG come from the germline V gene (reference sequence). V was trimmed by 1 base and J by 4 bases, leaving 13 bases between them. The CDR3: CAWSDPPAVETQYF. The CDR3 bases are TGTGCCTGGAGTGACCCCCCGGCGGTAGAGACCCAGTACTTC.

The V gene is TRBV19, the J gene TRBJ2-7; D is possibly TRBD1 (5 bases). CDR1 LNHDA and CDR2 SQIVND come from the germline V gene (reference sequence). With 9 bases removed from V and 4 bases from J, the gap between germline ends came to 19 bases. The CDR3 sequence is 14 residues long. The CDR3 loop reads CASSSEFRAYEQYF. DNA of the CDR3: TGTGCCAGCAGCTCGGAATTCAGGGCTTACGAGCAGTACTTC.

The sample holds one count of this clone. This CDR3 is missing its conserved last phenylalanine or tryptophan, likely due to a read error. This chain uses TRBV29-1 with TRBJ2-7, with 10 bases identical to TRBD2. V dropped 7 bases and J dropped 0; count of bases not matched to a gene: 6. The CDR3 loop spans 14 amino acids. Per germline, CDR1 SQVTM and CDR2 ANQGSEA. CDR3 sequence: CSATRTSGSYEQYL. In DNA form, the CDR3 reads TGCAGCGCGACGCGGACTAGCGGCTCCTACGAGCAGTACCTC.

As concerns this clone: The CDR3 carries no conserved terminal phenylalanine or tryptophan, so it likely arises from a read error. The CDR3 nucleotides are TGCGCCAGCAGCTTGGCGGACAGGGGAGTAGATACGCAGTATCTT. Amino acid sequence: CASSLADRGVDTQYL. This chain links TRBV5-1 with TRBJ2-3; TRBD1 matches 9 bases. Germline loops: CDR1 SGHRS, CDR2 YFSETQ. V shed 0 bases and J 5 bases; nucleotides not matched to a gene: 4. The CDR3 consists of 15 residues.

The chain carries TRBV4-1 and TRBJ2-7; 10 bases are shared with TRBD1. The better agreement between TRBJ1-2 and the DNA end casts doubt on the J call. Germline V CDR1 and CDR2: MGHRA, YSYEKL. The CDR3 is 15 residues long. CDR3 nucleotides: TGCGCCAGCAGCCAAGAAGCGACAGGGGGCTCTGGCTACACCTTC. Protein product: CASSQEATGGSGYTF.

The chain links TRBV6-5 to TRBJ1-2; D perhaps matches TRBD1 (6 bases). Germline CDR1 is MNHEY and CDR2 is SVGAGI. V was trimmed by 0 bases and J by 5 bases, leaving 10 bases between them. The CDR3 length is 14 residues. CDR3 region: CASSYSAGDYGYTF. The CDR3 nucleotides read TGTGCCAGCAGTTACTCGGCAGGGGATTATGGCTACACCTTC.

Only a few counts were recorded for this clone. The chain has TRBV28 and TRBJ1-1, with D perhaps matching TRBD1 (5 bases). The V gene lost 8 bases and the J gene lost 2 bases, with 9 bases spanning the gap. This CDR3 comprises 12 residues. Germline V CDR1 and CDR2: MDHEN, SYDVKM. The CDR3 DNA reads TGTGCCAGCCGACAGCCTAACACTGAAGCTTTCTTT. This encodes CASRQPNTEAFF.

The chain couples TRBV6-5 to TRBJ1-2; D gene unclear. This CDR3 contains 14 residues. Germline V gene data show CDR1 as MNHEY and CDR2 as SVGAGI. The V end lost 0 bases, the J end lost 5 bases, and 10 bases lay between the germline ends. CDR3 loop: CASSYSTGKYGYTF. The CDR3, as DNA: TGTGCCAGCAGTTACTCGACGGGAAAGTATGGCTACACCTTC.

The V gene is TRBV13, the J gene TRBJ1-1; 12 bases fit TRBD1. Germline V gene data show CDR1 as PRHDT and CDR2 as FYEKMQ (reference sequence). The CDR3 spans 18 residues. J lost 1 base, V lost 5 bases, and 11 bases had no gene match. CDR3 bases: TGTGCCAGCAGCAGATACCGGGACAGGGGGCACGGGAACACTGAAGCTTTCTTT. Its protein is CASSRYRDRGHGNTEAFF.

V usage is TRBV30 and J usage is TRBJ1-1; D is uncertain. The V and J ends lost 5 bases and 1 base respectively, with 8 bases between them. Per the germline V gene, CDR1 is GTSNPN and CDR2 is SVGIG (reference sequence). The CDR3 runs to 12 residues. The CDR3 DNA is TGTGCCTGGGGCCAGGCGAACACTGAAGCTTTCTTT. Its translation is CAWGQANTEAFF. Full variable domain (rest looked up from reference TRBV30 and TRBJ1-1): SQTIHQWPATLVQPVGSPLSLECTVEGTSNPNLYWYRQAAGRGLQLLFYSVGIGQISSEVPQNLSASRPQDRQFILSSKKLLLSDSGFYLCAWGQANTEAFFGQGTRLTVV.

The rearrangement uses TRBV4-1 and TRBJ2-7, with D uncertain. The V end was cut by 0 bases, the J end by 3 bases, with 6 bases between. From germline, CDR1 is MGHRA and CDR2 YSYEKL. This CDR3 has 13 residues. CDR3 DNA: TGCGCCAGCAGCCAAGAAATACTCTACGAGCAGTACTTC. Protein: CASSQEILYEQYF.

The chain is built from TRBV28 and TRBJ1-5; possible D gene TRBD1, 6 bases. The germline V gene encodes CDR1 MDHEN and CDR2 SYDVKM. The V and J ends lost 6 bases and 3 bases respectively, with 12 bases between them. This CDR3 region has 14 residues. CDR3 in amino acids: CASSLRDNNQPQHF. In DNA form, the CDR3 reads TGTGCCAGCAGCCTCCGGGACAACAATCAGCCCCAGCATTTT.